A selection of T cell receptor beta chains follows, all from one sample in a study of response to subunit inactivated influenza vaccine. From the RT-PCR reads, TCRdb called clonotypes with MiXCR, one entry per CDR3 protein. In the table there are about 500,000 distinct CDR3 sequences, 16% of which are singletons. Material: CD4+ T cells sorted from PBMCs, obtained roughly 24 months after vaccination. The receptors stem from a man between 50 and 69 years old who received an inactivated influenza vaccine. CDR3s include the opening cysteine and the closing phenylalanine or tryptophan. A D gene is named only where the DNA matches it firmly. Where a row states a size, it is once, few, many or the class of an expanded clone; other rows omit it.

cdr3_length,v_call,d_call,j_call,clone_size,cdr3_nt,cdr3_aa
11,TRBV29-1,-,TRBJ1-2,-,TGCAGCGTTCCGGTTGGGCTCGGCTACACCTTC,CSVPVGLGYTF
16,TRBV9,TRBD2,TRBJ2-1,-,TGTGCCAGCAGCGCGACGGGACTAGCGGGGGCGCTTCTGCAGTTCTTC,CASSATGLAGALLQFF
15,TRBV28,-,TRBJ2-1,few,TGTGCCAGCAGCTTCGAGTCAAGCTCCTACAATGAGCAGTTCTTC,CASSFESSSYNEQFF
14,TRBV29-1,TRBD2,TRBJ2-3,many,TGCAGCGTTGCACTAGCGCGGAGCACAGATACGCAGTATTTT,CSVALARSTDTQYF
14,TRBV20-1,TRBD1,TRBJ2-7,-,TGCAGTGCTAGACCGGGACAGGGGGGTGTCGAGCAGTACTTC,CSARPGQGGVEQYF
12,TRBV28,TRBD1,TRBJ1-2,-,TGTGCCAGCAGACAGGGGGAAGAGGGCTACACCTTC,CASRQGEEGYTF
13,TRBV11-2,-,TRBJ2-7,-,TGTGCCAGCAGCTTAGGATGGGGGGACGAGCAGTACTTC,CASSLGWGDEQYF
15,TRBV5-1,TRBD2,TRBJ2-1,-,TGCGCCAGCAGCTCTGGAGGGACTAGTCTAGATGAGCAGTTCTTC,CASSSGGTSLDEQFF
14,TRBV6-1,-,TRBJ1-1,few,TGTGCCAACGATCCTAGACACCTGAACACTGAAGCTTTCTTT,CANDPRHLNTEAFF
16,TRBV4-3,-,TRBJ1-4,-,TGCGCCAGCAGCCAAGATCCCCACGGAACTAATGAAAAACTGTTTTTT,CASSQDPHGTNEKLFF
13,TRBV20-1,TRBD1,TRBJ2-7,many,TGCAGTGCTAGGACAGGGAGCTCCTACGAGCAGTACTTC,CSARTGSSYEQYF
15,TRBV2,-,TRBJ2-3,-,TGTGCCAGCAGTACCCTCGGACAGGGAGGGGATACGCAGTATTTT,CASSTLGQGGDTQYF
16,TRBV7-8,TRBD2,TRBJ2-3,-,TGTGCCAGCAGCTTCCTAGCGGGAGTCTTAACAGATACGCAGTATTTT,CASSFLAGVLTDTQYF
16,TRBV5-1,TRBD1,TRBJ2-7,few,TGCGCCAGCAGCCCCGGTGGGGGACAGAGTTCCTACGAGCAGTACTTC,CASSPGGGQSSYEQYF
13,TRBV5-5,-,TRBJ2-7,-,TGTGCCAGCAGCTTAGGATGGGGTACCGAGCAGTACTTC,CASSLGWGTEQYF
14,TRBV4-2,-,TRBJ1-2,few,TGTGCCAGCAGCCAAGAATCGTCAGGGTTTGGCTACACCTTC,CASSQESSGFGYTF
16,TRBV7-9,-,TRBJ2-1,many,TGTGCCAGCAGCTTGCCCACGCTGAGCTCCTACAATGAGCAGTTCTTC,CASSLPTLSSYNEQFF
15,TRBV6-5,-,TRBJ1-1,-,TGTGCCAGCAGTTACTCCCCCACCTTCAACACTGAAGCTTTCTTT,CASSYSPTFNTEAFF
17,TRBV11-2,TRBD2,TRBJ2-1,many,TGTGCCAGCAGCTCGCTGATGGTCGCGGGAGGGCTCGGTGAGCAGTTCTTC,CASSSLMVAGGLGEQFF
13,TRBV5-6,-,TRBJ2-3,few,TGTGCCAGCAGCTCGGCAGGGACAGATACGCAGTATTTT,CASSSAGTDTQYF
17,TRBV12-3/TRBV12-4,-,TRBJ2-5,few,TGTGCCAGCAGTGGTGGTATGCGCCTCATCGGAAAAGAGACCCAGTACTTC,CASSGGMRLIGKETQYF
13,TRBV25-1,-,TRBJ2-7,once,TGTGCCAGCAGTGATAGTGGAGAAGCTCGGCAGTACTTC,CASSDSGEARQYF
14,TRBV5-6,-,TRBJ2-1,few,TGTGCCAGCAGCTGGTCCGGGCCAACGTCTGAGCAGTTCTTC,CASSWSGPTSEQFF
16,TRBV15,-,TRBJ2-1,-,TGTGCCACCAGCAGAGGCCAAGAACTAGCAGTCTATGAGCAGTTCTTC,CATSRGQELAVYEQFF
15,TRBV6-1,-,TRBJ1-2,-,TGTGCCAGCAGTAAAGACAGGCCGTATCCCTATGGCTACACCTTC,CASSKDRPYPYGYTF
15,TRBV18,TRBD1,TRBJ2-5,-,TGTGCCAGCTCAACAGGGGGGAGGATGCAAGAGACCCAGTACTTC,CASSTGGRMQETQYF
16,TRBV7-8,-,TRBJ2-1,few,TGTGCCAGCAGCCCCAAAAACAGGGGGGGCTACAATGAGCAGTTCTTC,CASSPKNRGGYNEQFF
16,TRBV7-6,TRBD2,TRBJ2-1,-,TGTGCCAGCAGCTTAGTGGGACGGGGGGGGACCAATGAGCAGTTCTTC,CASSLVGRGGTNEQFF
12,TRBV29-1,-,TRBJ2-1,few,TGCAGCGCCTCAGGGGCGTTGGGTGAGCAGTTCTTC,CSASGALGEQFF
17,TRBV4-1,TRBD2,TRBJ2-3,few,TGCGCCAGCAGCCAAGATTTGGCTAGCGGGGGTTTGTGGGGGCAGTATTTT,CASSQDLASGGLWGQYF
15,TRBV9,-,TRBJ2-5,few,TGTGCCAGCAGCGTAGGGATGGAAGGACAAGAGACCCAGTACTTC,CASSVGMEGQETQYF
12,TRBV20-1,-,TRBJ1-5,-,TGCAGTGCTATTGGGAGAGGCCAGCCCCAGCATTTT,CSAIGRGQPQHF
14,TRBV20-1,TRBD1,TRBJ2-1,few,TGCAGTGCGCAAGACAGGGGGTTCCTCAATGAGCAGTTCTTC,CSAQDRGFLNEQFF
16,TRBV20-1,-,TRBJ1-6,-,TGCAGTGCTCCCAGGTCAGAGGGTTCCTATAATTCACCCCTCCACTTT,CSAPRSEGSYNSPLHF
12,TRBV7-6,-,TRBJ2-7,many,TGTGCCAGCAGCTTAGTCCTCGGCGAGCAGTACTTC,CASSLVLGEQYF
14,TRBV5-1,-,TRBJ2-7,few,TGCGCCAGCAGCTTGTCCGGTGGCCACTACGAGCAGTACTTC,CASSLSGGHYEQYF
13,TRBV10-3,-,TRBJ2-1,few,TGTGCCACCGACTCCGGTGGATCCAGAGACAAGTTCTTC,CATDSGGSRDKFF
14,TRBV12-3/TRBV12-4,-,TRBJ1-1,many,TGTGCCAGCAGTTTACGGGGCATGAACACTGAAGCTTTCTTT,CASSLRGMNTEAFF
16,TRBV13,-,TRBJ2-1,-,TGTGCCAGCAGCTTAGGCCTCACAGTGGTGTATGATGAGCAGTTCTTC,CASSLGLTVVYDEQFF
16,TRBV7-9,TRBD2,TRBJ2-5,-,TGTGCCAGCACCACTGGGACTACCACATTCGGGGAGACCCAGTACTTC,CASTTGTTTFGETQYF
17,TRBV6-5,-,TRBJ2-4,-,TGTGCCAGCAGTTACTCCATCCCCCTTTCAGCCAAAAACATTCAGTACTTC,CASSYSIPLSAKNIQYF
15,TRBV6-2/TRBV6-3,TRBD2,TRBJ2-1,few,TGTGCCAGCACCCCCTCTCGCGGGAGATTCAATGAGCAGTTCTTC,CASTPSRGRFNEQFF
14,TRBV12-3/TRBV12-4,-,TRBJ2-5,-,TGTGCCAGCAGTTTCGGAACGGTTGGAGAGACCCAGTACTTC,CASSFGTVGETQYF
16,TRBV27,TRBD1,TRBJ2-2,-,TGTGCCAGCAGGACGTCGACAGGGATGGGTACCGGGGAGCTGTTTTTT,CASRTSTGMGTGELFF
16,TRBV7-8,TRBD1,TRBJ2-1,many,TGTGCCAGCAGCCTCACAGGGGGCTTCTCCTACAATGAGCAGTTCTTC,CASSLTGGFSYNEQFF
14,TRBV11-2,-,TRBJ2-3,few,TGTGCCAGCAGCTTAGCCAGCCTCACAGATACGCAGTATTTT,CASSLASLTDTQYF
15,TRBV4-2,-,TRBJ1-2,few,TGTGCCAGCAGCCAGAAAACGGGGGTAACCTATGGCTACACCTTC,CASSQKTGVTYGYTF
15,TRBV7-2,TRBD2,TRBJ2-7,-,TGTGCCAGCAGCTTGGGGACTAGCGGGCAATACGAGCAGTACTTC,CASSLGTSGQYEQYF
16,TRBV12-3/TRBV12-4,TRBD1,TRBJ2-2,many,TGTGCCAGCAGATCGGACAGGGGAAAAAACACCGGGGAGCTGTTTTTT,CASRSDRGKNTGELFF
13,TRBV4-3,-,TRBJ2-1,-,TGCGCCAGCAGCCCAGGGGGGGGAAATGAGCAGTTCTTC,CASSPGGGNEQFF
15,TRBV4-1,-,TRBJ2-1,-,TGCGCCAGCAGCCAATGGGTAGACTCCTACAATGAGCAGTTCTTC,CASSQWVDSYNEQFF
16,TRBV6-2/TRBV6-3,TRBD2,TRBJ2-1,-,TGTGCCAGCAGTTACTGGCTAGCGGTTGGCTACAATGAGCAGTTCTTC,CASSYWLAVGYNEQFF
15,TRBV5-1,-,TRBJ2-2,-,TGCGCCAGCAGCTTTGACAGCCCCAACACCGGGGAGCTGTTTTTT,CASSFDSPNTGELFF
13,TRBV20-1,-,TRBJ2-3,few,TGCAGTGCTAGCGGGACTCGCCCAGATACGCAGTATTTT,CSASGTRPDTQYF
13,TRBV7-8,-,TRBJ2-7,once,TGTGCCAGCAGCTTCACACAGAATCAAGAGCAGTACTTC,CASSFTQNQEQYF